These 26 T cell receptor beta chains came from one sample sequenced in a study of human T cells and chemical hapten exposure. The time point was: pre-sensitization, week 0. Regarding treatment: therapeutic diphenylcyclopropenone sensitization with weekly scalp DPC. TCRdb re-called the RACE reads through MiXCR, storing one row per CDR3 protein. The table has 180,000 or so distinct CDR3 sequences, approximately 31% seen once. Sample: whole blood, taken in connection with sensitization to the hapten diphenylcyclopropenone (DPC). The source of these receptors is a woman in her 30s with alopecia areata. Some clones in this sample may be carry-over from other donors' samples.

This chain joins TRBV28 and TRBJ1-6; weak D call: TRBD1 (5 bases). The V and J ends lost 2 bases and 2 bases respectively, with 25 bases between them. From germline, CDR1 is MDHEN and CDR2 SYDVKM. This CDR3 comprises 21 residues. The CDR3 loop is CASSLSLQGWGDVTYNSPLHF. The CDR3 region has the DNA TGTGCCAGCAGTTTAAGCCTCCAGGGCTGGGGCGATGTGACCTATAATTCACCCCTCCACTTT.

This clonotype has only a few counts. The chain recombines TRBV28 with TRBJ2-5; TRBD2 agrees at 8 bases. J lost 5 bases, V lost 2 bases, and 7 bases had no gene match. Looked up from germline, CDR1 is MDHEN and CDR2 is SYDVKM. The length of the CDR3 is 15 residues. The CDR3 reads CASSLGAGGLETQYF. CDR3 coding DNA: TGTGCCAGCAGTTTAGGGGCGGGGGGACTGGAGACCCAGTACTTC.

This clonotype was counted between two and nine times. The chain recombines TRBV12-3 or TRBV12-4 with TRBJ2-4; D is possibly TRBD2 (6 bases). The CDR3 consists of 18 residues. V was shortened by 1 base and J by 3 bases, with 19 bases between the two germline ends. The CDR3 region is CASSLGGGGSTVKNIQYF. CDR3 bases: TGTGCCAGCAGTTTAGGCGGTGGAGGGAGTACCGTCAAAAACATTCAGTACTTC.

This clonotype turned up a few times. J is TRBJ2-1 and V is TRBV5-6; D may match TRBD1 or TRBD2 (5 bases each). Germline V lookup: CDR1 SGHDT, CDR2 YYEEEE. Between the trimmed V and J ends, which lost 1 base and 3 bases, there was a span of 11 bases. The CDR3 has 15 residues. The CDR3 spells CASSLPGASYNEQFF. In DNA form, the CDR3 reads TGTGCCAGCAGCTTGCCCGGGGCTAGCTACAATGAGCAGTTCTTC.

In this sample, this clonotype turned up a few times. V is TRBV20-1 and J is TRBJ1-1; 7 bases line up with TRBD1. Trimming at V came to 6 bases and at J to 4 bases, leaving 8 bases not matched to a gene. The germline V gene encodes CDR1 DFQATT and CDR2 SNEGSKA (reference sequence). The CDR3 contains 13 residues. CDR3 in DNA: TGCAGTGCGCGACAGGGTTGGGCCACTGAAGCTTTCTTT. Residues: CSARQGWATEAFF.

This chain joins TRBV28 and TRBJ1-2; 9 nucleotides line up with TRBD1. The germline CDR1 and CDR2 sequences are MDHEN and SYDVKM. J gave up 4 bases and V 6 bases, and 6 bases lay outside the gene matches. The CDR3 has 14 residues. The CDR3 is CASSSTGGGYGYTF. As DNA, the CDR3 is TGTGCCAGCAGCAGCACAGGGGGCGGCTATGGCTACACCTTC.

V gene TRBV5-1 combines with J gene TRBJ2-7, with D perhaps being TRBD1 or TRBD2 (5 bases each). The CDR3 contains 16 residues. CDR1 and CDR2 (germline): SGHRS, YFSETQ. The V end lost 4 bases, the J end lost 3 bases, and 20 bases lay between the germline ends. CDR3 in amino acids: CASSPILGTDHYEQYF. CDR3 nucleotides: TGCGCCAGCAGCCCAATCCTCGGGACGGACCACTACGAGCAGTACTTC. Supplemented by reference TRBV5-1 and TRBJ2-7, the full variable domain reads KAGVTQTPRYLIKTRGQQVTLSCSPISGHRSVSWYQQTPGQGLQFLFEYFSETQRNKGNFPGRFSGRQFSNSRSEMNVSTLELGDSALYLCASSPILGTDHYEQYFGPGTRLTVT.

The V gene is TRBV11-2, the J gene TRBJ2-2, with 7 positions matching TRBD2. From germline, CDR1 is SGHAT and CDR2 FQNNGV. This CDR3 has 16 amino acids. The trim removed 5 bases at V and 6 bases at J, leaving 12 bases unmatched. Here the CDR3 DNA reads TGTGCCAGCAGCCGGCGGGGGATAGGGGTGGCCGGGGAGCTGTTTTTT. Translation gives CASSRRGIGVAGELFF. Supplemented by reference TRBV11-2 and TRBJ2-2, the full variable domain reads EAGVAQSPRYKIIEKRQSVAFWCNPISGHATLYWYQQILGQGPKLLIQFQNNGVVDDSQLPKDRFSAERLKGVDSTLKIQPAKLEDSAVYLCASSRRGIGVAGELFFGEGSRLTVL.

This clonotype was seen a few times. The chain couples TRBV28 to TRBJ1-2; D is uncertain. Germline V gene sequence: CDR1 MDHEN, CDR2 SYDVKM. The germline V and J ends were trimmed by 6 bases and 3 bases, with 14 bases remaining between them. The CDR3 spans 14 residues. The DNA of the CDR3 is TGTGCCAGCAGGACCGAGGCGGTGGACTATGGCTACACCTTC. Its protein is CASRTEAVDYGYTF.

The CDR3 DNA reads as TGCAGTGCTTCCCCTAGCGGGATATCCTACGAGCAGTACTTC. Protein: CSASPSGISYEQYF. The genes are TRBV20-1 and TRBJ2-7; the match to TRBD2 covers 9 bases. The CDR3 runs 14 residues. V was clipped by 5 bases and J by 1 base; unmatched bases: 6. CDR1 is DFQATT, CDR2 SNEGSKA, per germline (reference sequence).

As DNA, the CDR3 is TGTGCCAGCCAGGGGGGGAGGCAAGAGACCCAGTACTTC. This gives the protein CASQGGRQETQYF. This chain connects TRBV28 to TRBJ2-5; the D call may be TRBD1 or TRBD2 (7 bases each). The CDR3 is 13 residues long. Germline V CDR1 and CDR2: MDHEN, SYDVKM. V was trimmed by 8 bases and J by 2 bases, leaving 12 bases between them. The full variable domain, with the rest looked up from reference TRBV28 and TRBJ2-5, is DVKVTQSSRYLVKRTGEKVFLECVQDMDHENMFWYRQDPGLGLRLIYFSYDVKMKEKGDIPEGYSVSREKKERFSLILESASTNQTSMYLCASQGGRQETQYFGPGTRLLVL.

This clonotype appeared a few times. This sequence joins TRBV20-1 and TRBJ1-1; D unresolved. Germline V gene lookup returns CDR1 DFQATT and CDR2 SNEGSKA (reference sequence). The CDR3 is 12 residues long. The V end was cut by 3 bases, the J end by 1 base, with 6 bases between. CDR3 amino acids: CSAREGNTEAFF. In nucleotides, the CDR3 is TGCAGTGCTAGGGAGGGGAACACTGAAGCTTTCTTT.

CDR3 DNA: TGCGCCAGCAGCCAACATCTGGGACAGGGGGTAAGAGACGAGCAGTACTTC. This encodes CASSQHLGQGVRDEQYF. This chain connects TRBV4-3 to TRBJ2-7; 11 positions match TRBD1. In germline, CDR1 is LGHNA, CDR2 YSLEER. J lost 5 bases, V lost 2 bases, and 11 bases had no gene match. CDR3 size: 17 residues.

This clonotype was observed a few times. The chain carries TRBV7-9 and TRBJ1-5; 10 bases align to TRBD1. The germline V gene encodes CDR1 SEHNR and CDR2 FQNEAQ (reference sequence). Germline trimming cut 5 bases from V and 7 bases from J; bases unmatched to any gene: 8. This CDR3 has 15 residues. CDR3 residues: CASSAGTGEEQPQHF. CDR3 coding DNA: TGTGCCAGCAGCGCCGGGACAGGGGAAGAGCAGCCCCAGCATTTT.

This clonotype was detected only a few times. The chain uses TRBV18 and TRBJ2-3; TRBD2 agrees at 7 bases. Germline CDR1 reads KGHSH; CDR2 reads LQKENI. J gave up 5 bases and V 5 bases, and 7 bases lay outside the gene matches. The CDR3 has 14 amino acids. The DNA of the CDR3 is TGTGCCAGCTCAGTTCGACTAGCAGAAGATACGCAGTATTTT. It codes for CASSVRLAEDTQYF.

Here the CDR3 reads CASSGGASNQPQHF. DNA of the CDR3: TGTGCCAGCAGCGGAGGGGCCAGCAATCAGCCCCAGCATTTT. This chain connects TRBV12-3 or TRBV12-4 to TRBJ1-5; the D gene is possibly TRBD1 (5 bases). This CDR3 has 14 amino acids. Trimming removed 6 bases at V and 1 base at J, with 10 bases between.

This clonotype was found a few times. This chain joins TRBV7-9 and TRBJ2-7; 7 nucleotides agree with TRBD1. V lost 1 base to trimming and J lost 0 bases; unmatched junction nucleotides: 6. This CDR3 is 16 amino acids long. Germline CDR1 reads SEHNR; CDR2 reads FQNEAQ (reference sequence). CDR3 amino acids: CASSLEETGSSYEQYF. In DNA form, the CDR3 reads TGTGCCAGCAGCTTAGAAGAGACAGGGAGCTCCTACGAGCAGTACTTC.

The V gene is TRBV4-3, the J gene TRBJ2-7, with a possible D match to TRBD1 (6 bases). V lost 1 base and J 2 bases, leaving 12 bases between the germline ends. Germline CDR1 and CDR2: LGHNA and YSLEER. The CDR3 is made up of 15 amino acids. CDR3 sequence reads: CASSQGAGVAYEQYF. The DNA of the CDR3 is TGCGCCAGCAGCCAAGGGGCAGGGGTAGCCTACGAGCAGTACTTC.

V is TRBV7-2 and J is TRBJ2-2; TRBD2 matches 8 bases. Germline V gene lookup returns CDR1 SGHTA and CDR2 FQGNSA. The CDR3 contains 15 residues. Trimming at V came to 1 base and at J to 8 bases, leaving 6 bases not matched to a gene. CDR3 sequence: CASSLVSGSGGELFF. The CDR3 DNA sequence: TGTGCCAGCAGCTTAGTCAGCGGGAGTGGTGGGGAGCTGTTTTTT. Full variable domain (outside the CDR3, taken from reference TRBV7-2 and TRBJ2-2): GAGVSQSPSNKVTEKGKDVELRCDPISGHTALYWYRQSLGQGLEFLIYFQGNSAPDKSGLPSDRFSAERTGGSVSTLTIQRTQQEDSAVYLCASSLVSGSGGELFFGEGSRLTVL.

This clonotype has only a few counts. The chain carries TRBV4-2 and TRBJ2-3; D is possibly TRBD2 (7 bases). Per the germline V gene, CDR1 is LGHNA and CDR2 is YNFKEQ. V was trimmed by 1 base and J by 3 bases, leaving 11 bases between them. The CDR3 consists of 15 residues. CDR3 protein: CASSQGEGVTDTQYF. CDR3 DNA sequence: TGTGCCAGCAGCCAAGGGGAGGGGGTAACAGATACGCAGTATTTT.

This clonotype was observed many times. The V and J genes are TRBV28 and TRBJ2-5; 12 nucleotides match TRBD1. After removal of 3 bases from V and 5 bases from J, the junction contained 4 bases not matched to a gene. CDR1 MDHEN and CDR2 SYDVKM come from the germline V gene. CDR3 length: 15 amino acids. For the CDR3, the DNA is TGTGCCAGCAGTTTGGGGGACAGGGGGCGTGAGACCCAGTACTTC. As protein: CASSLGDRGRETQYF.

This clonotype has only a few counts. The chain links TRBV7-9 to TRBJ2-7, with D unresolved. The germline V and J ends were trimmed by 1 base and 2 bases, with 15 bases remaining between them. The CDR3 has 16 residues. The germline V gene has CDR1 SEHNR and CDR2 FQNEAQ (reference sequence). The CDR3: CASSLGRLGTTYEQYF. The CDR3 nucleotides are TGTGCCAGCAGCTTAGGCAGGCTGGGTACCACCTACGAGCAGTACTTC.

The sample holds a few counts of this clonotype. The chain links TRBV15 to TRBJ1-6; D is ambiguous. CDR1 and CDR2 from the germline V gene are LNHNV and YYDKDF (reference sequence). The CDR3 extends over 14 amino acids. The V end lost 0 bases, the J end lost 9 bases, and 9 bases lay between the germline ends. CDR3 bases: TGTGCCACCAGCAGAGAAAGGGAGGTTTCACCCCTCCACTTT. It specifies CATSREREVSPLHF.

This clonotype was observed a handful of times. The J gene is TRBJ1-6, the V gene TRBV28; D is possibly TRBD1 (5 bases). CDR3 length: 15 residues. Between the trimmed V and J ends, which lost 7 bases and 8 bases, there was a span of 18 bases. Germline lookup yields CDR1 MDHEN and CDR2 SYDVKM. As DNA, the CDR3 is TGTGCCAGCAACACACCCCAGGGTTGGGATTCACCCCTCCACTTT. Its protein product is CASNTPQGWDSPLHF. Full variable domain (missing parts from reference TRBV28 and TRBJ1-6): DVKVTQSSRYLVKRTGEKVFLECVQDMDHENMFWYRQDPGLGLRLIYFSYDVKMKEKGDIPEGYSVSREKKERFSLILESASTNQTSMYLCASNTPQGWDSPLHFGNGTRLTVT.

The chain couples TRBV20-1 to TRBJ1-2; D remains unclear. CDR1 and CDR2 from the germline V gene are DFQATT and SNEGSKA (reference sequence). V lost 0 bases and J lost 5, with 7 bases in between. The CDR3 covers 12 residues. CDR3: CSAREGLYGYTF. The CDR3 nucleotides read TGCAGTGCTAGAGAGGGATTATATGGCTACACCTTC.

This clonotype has more than one count but fewer than ten. This chain connects TRBV6-2 or TRBV6-3 to TRBJ2-2; D gene ambiguous. Trimming removed 5 bases from V and 3 bases from J, with 7 bases in between. This CDR3 has 13 residues. Per the germline V gene, CDR1 is MNHEY and CDR2 is SVGEGT. In DNA form, the CDR3 reads TGTGCCAGCAGTAGCTGGGACACCGGGGAGCTGTTTTTT. Translating gives CASSSWDTGELFF.